This T cell receptor beta chain was identified during a study of neurological immune-mediated disorders (dated by TCRdb to about 2019). A note on the overall study: Using UMI-based sequencing, the study compared peripheral blood TCR-beta repertoires from patients with HTLV-I-associated myelopathy (HAM/TSP), patients with multiple sclerosis, and healthy controls. The approximately 98 TCR-beta libraries included longitudinal samples, technical triplicates and paired sorted CD4+ and CD8+ T-cell subsets alongside PBMC samples. Technical triplicate libraries were sequenced to precisely calculate how much the frequency of each individual clone varied. Of the approximately 68 subjects in the cohort, around 14 were HAM/TSP patients, some 34 were multiple sclerosis patients, and approximately 20 were healthy controls. Results and caveats for the whole study, not just this receptor: TCR clonal expansion was highest in HAM/TSP patients and lowest in MS patients, with MS patients falling below even healthy controls. No identical CDR3 amino acid sequences were found to be shared among expanded clones across subjects, suggesting that TCR-beta repertoires were private in all groups.

As for this clonotype: The specificity of this receptor is unknown. Base qualities were left out, and no much larger clone turns up one base away.

The sample's time point, from its label and the paper: technical triplicate 3. Sorted-subset TCR libraries were prepared from over 850,000 sorted CD4+ or CD8+ T cells. Peripheral blood underwent Ficoll-Hypaque density gradient centrifugation to isolate PBMCs, which were then cryopreserved in liquid nitrogen. Paired sorted CD4+ and CD8+ subsets came from healthy controls, HAM/TSP patients and MS patients. V and J lose 2 bases and 0 bases, and a span of 14 bases separates them. Sequences MNHEY (CDR1) and SVGEGT (CDR2) are obtained from the germline V gene. The CDR3 sequence holds 16 residues, the cysteine and phenylalanine included. Only the CDR3 DNA stays, 48 bases, in frame from base 1. cDNA synthesis used template-switch 5'RACE with a primer carrying a 10-nucleotide random unique molecular identifier tagging each TCR transcript. Over 180 million TCR-beta sequences, covering 15-18 subjects, were produced in each sequencing run. The RNeasy kit was used for extraction of total RNA. TCR-beta VDJ regions were amplified with primers for the TCR constant region and the 5'RACE anchor, using the KAPA Real-time Library Amplification kit. A first PCR added sample indexes and Illumina adaptors, after which a second PCR increased the library yield. The roughly 650 bp TCR product was size-selected on a 2% E-gel SizeSelection system after Ampure bead purification. Before pooling, library quality was checked on a Bioanalyzer, concentration was measured with Qubit, and libraries were quantified with the Kapa Library Quantification kit. An Illumina HiSeq 2500 was used to sequence the libraries paired-end at 2 x 150 bp. To increase sequence diversity, roughly 24-30% phiX was spiked into each library pool. For the original study's pipeline: Quality-filtered reads were processed with the UMI-based MiGEC pipeline, which removed over 75% of raw TCR sequences during error correction. VDJ genes were aligned to IMGT germline references, and each clonotype was defined by a unique CDR3 amino acid sequence together with V-J genes. Clonal expansion, Shannon diversity and CDR3 relatedness (CalcPairwiseDistances, ClusterSamples) were evaluated with VDJtools, and phylogenetic trees were built with CLCbio workbench. A clone was classed as expanded if it had 8 or more unique UMIs, a cutoff based on coefficient-of-variation modelling across technical triplicates. TCRdb handled the public reads itself, with Q25 trimming in fastp and clone calling in MiXCR, and kept productive beta chains. Rows are unified per CDR3 protein, each entry keeping the most common DNA and genes. These V and J calls rely on TCRdb rather than the paper's analysis. This sample gives some 30,000 distinct CDR3 sequences in total; about 16% of them show up just once. The ten top clones hold 4.9% of the sample.

The receptor was derived from a female donor with HTLV-1-associated myelopathy (HAM/TSP). The chain uses TRBV6-2 or TRBV6-3 and TRBJ2-7; the D segment might be TRBD1 or TRBD2, since each matches 5 bases. The sequenced sample was CD4+ T cells from blood. The CDR3 region reads CASSYGTPDTSYEQYF. The DNA is TGTGCCAGCAGTTACGGGACCCCCGATACCTCCTACGAGCAGTACTTC.